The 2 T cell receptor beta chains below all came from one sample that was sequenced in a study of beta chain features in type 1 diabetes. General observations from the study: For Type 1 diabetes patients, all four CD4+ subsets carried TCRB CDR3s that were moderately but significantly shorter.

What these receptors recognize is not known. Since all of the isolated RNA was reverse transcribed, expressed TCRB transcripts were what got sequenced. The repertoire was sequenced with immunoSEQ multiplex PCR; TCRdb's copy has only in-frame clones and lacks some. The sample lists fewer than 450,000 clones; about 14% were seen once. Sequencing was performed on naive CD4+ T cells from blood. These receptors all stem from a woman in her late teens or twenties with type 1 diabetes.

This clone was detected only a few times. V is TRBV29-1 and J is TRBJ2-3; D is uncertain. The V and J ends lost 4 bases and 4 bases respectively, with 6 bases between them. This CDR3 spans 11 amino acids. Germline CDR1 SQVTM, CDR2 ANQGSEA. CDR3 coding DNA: TGCAGCGTTGGATCGGCAGATACGCAGTATTTT. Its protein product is CSVGSADTQYF.

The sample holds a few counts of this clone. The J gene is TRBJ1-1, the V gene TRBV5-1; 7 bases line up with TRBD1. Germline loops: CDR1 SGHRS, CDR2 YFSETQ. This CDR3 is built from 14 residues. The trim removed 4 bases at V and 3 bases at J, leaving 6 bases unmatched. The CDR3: CASSPTGVDTEAFF. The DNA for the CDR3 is TGCGCCAGCAGCCCCACAGGGGTAGACACTGAAGCTTTCTTT.